One T cell receptor beta chain is described in this entry. The CDR3 loop spans 14 amino acids. V gave up 9 bases and J gave up 1 base; unmatched junction bases: 8. CDR1 and CDR2 from the germline V gene are LNHDA and SQIVND (reference sequence). This sample was taken from a study of OX40 agonist ivuxolimab in advanced cancers. The data were produced by immunoSEQ multiplex PCR, yet TCRdb's version contains in-frame clones alone and is incomplete. This sample has approximately 82,000 clones, with around 87% found just once. This receptor was taken from an adult with an advanced solid tumor such as melanoma, head and neck, liver or kidney cancer. The material was CD4+ or CD8+ T cells sorted from blood, obtained in a trial of the OX40 agonist ivuxolimab. The chain links TRBV19 to TRBJ1-2; TRBD1 matches 7 bases. For the CDR3, the DNA is TGTGCCAGGACTGACAGGGCGCATAACTATGGCTACACCTTC. This codes for CARTDRAHNYGYTF.